Each of the 29 T cell receptor beta chains below was sequenced from the same sample in a study of shared clonotypes between healthy human individuals. The data were produced by immunoSEQ multiplex PCR, yet TCRdb's version contains in-frame clones alone and is incomplete. This repertoire shows more than 2,000,000 clones, just over 90% found once; its top ten account for about 0.13%. The sample taken for sequencing was naive CD4+ T cells sorted from blood. Specified subset: CD45RA+ positively selected. All receptors come from a man aged 18 to 29 in good health.

The V call is TRBV6-5, the J call TRBJ2-3; no clear D gene. The CDR3 is 12 amino acids. V lost 4 bases, J lost 10 bases, and 12 bases lay in between. CDR1 and CDR2 (germline): MNHEY, SVGAGI. CDR3 bases: TGTGCCAGCAGTTCCGCGGCCCAAGCGCAGTATTTT. Protein product: CASSSAAQAQYF.

The chain couples TRBV11-2 to TRBJ2-7; D not resolved. CDR3 length: 13 residues. The V gene lost 1 base and the J gene lost 2 bases, with 6 bases spanning the gap. CDR1 is SGHAT, CDR2 FQNNGV, per germline. The CDR3, as DNA: TGTGCCAGCAGCTTAGGAGCTACCTACGAGCAGTACTTC. This sequence encodes CASSLGATYEQYF.

This clone was seen a single time. The chain joins TRBV28 to TRBJ2-2, with D unresolved. From germline, CDR1 is MDHEN and CDR2 SYDVKM. The CDR3 spans 17 residues. The V end was cut by 2 bases, the J end by 4 bases, with 17 bases between. The DNA for the CDR3 is TGTGCCAGCAGTTTAGGGATCTTTAAGAGTCTCACCGGGGAGCTGTTTTTT. Encoded protein: CASSLGIFKSLTGELFF.

CDR3 sequence (DNA): TGTGCCAGCGGTGTAGAGGGGGGTTCACCCCTCCACTTT. Amino acid sequence: CASGVEGGSPLHF. V and J are TRBV5-5 and TRBJ1-6; D perhaps matches TRBD1 (6 bases). V gave up 7 bases and J gave up 9 bases, with 14 bases separating them. Germline assignment: CDR1 SGHKS and CDR2 YYEKEE (reference sequence). This CDR3 has 13 amino acids.

The V gene is TRBV5-6, the J gene TRBJ2-7; D is uncertain. CDR1 and CDR2 (germline): SGHDT, YYEEEE. The CDR3 consists of 14 residues. V lost 4 bases to trimming and J lost 3 bases, with 14 bases between them. The CDR3 sequence: CASSRSQGFYEQYF. The CDR3 DNA reads TGTGCCAGCAGCCGCTCCCAAGGATTCTACGAGCAGTACTTC.

This clone was counted between two and nine times. The same CDR3 can be traced to other DNA sequences in this sample. This chain uses TRBV9 with TRBJ1-2; D not resolved. Looked up from germline, CDR1 is SGDLS and CDR2 is YYNGEE. There are 13 residues in the CDR3. Trimming removed 0 bases from V and 2 bases from J, with 5 bases in between. The CDR3 DNA follows: TGTGCCAGCAGCGTAGGGGCGAACTATGGCTACACCTTC. This translates into CASSVGANYGYTF.

The chain carries TRBV7-9 and TRBJ2-1; TRBD1 matches at 7 bases. Germline values: CDR1 SEHNR, CDR2 FQNEAQ (reference sequence). This CDR3 is built from 13 residues. V lost 6 bases, J lost 9 bases, and 8 bases stayed unmatched. The CDR3 nucleotides read TGTGCCAGCAGTCCCGACAGGGATGGTGAGCAGTTCTTC. Translated, it gives CASSPDRDGEQFF. The entire variable domain, with the rest obtained from reference TRBV7-9 and TRBJ2-1, is as follows: DTGVSQNPRHKITKRGQNVTFRCDPISEHNRLYWYRQTLGQGPEFLTYFQNEAQLEKSRLLSDRFSAERPKGSFSTLEIQRTEQGDSAMYLCASSPDRDGEQFFGPGTRLTVL.

The chain carries TRBV28 and TRBJ2-5, with D possibly being TRBD1 (5 bases). The end of the DNA fits TRBJ2-7 better, so the J call may be wrong. This CDR3 has 15 amino acids. Germline CDR1 is MDHEN and CDR2 is SYDVKM. The CDR3 here is CASRDSAVPLYEQYF. For the CDR3, the DNA is TGTGCCAGTAGAGACAGTGCGGTTCCCCTCTACGAGCAGTACTTC.

In this sample, this clone turned up once. V and J are TRBV4-3 and TRBJ2-2, with D unresolved. CDR3 length: 14 residues. Trimming left V 0 bases short and J 4 bases short, with 6 bases between. Germline CDR1 is LGHNA and CDR2 is YSLEER. The CDR3 loop is CASSQELVTGELFF. The CDR3, as DNA: TGCGCCAGCAGCCAAGAACTCGTCACCGGGGAGCTGTTTTTT.

About this clone: Other DNA sequences in the sample encode the same CDR3. This sequence joins TRBV5-1 and TRBJ2-5, with D perhaps TRBD1 (5 bases). The CDR3 extends over 13 amino acids. Looked up from germline, CDR1 is SGHRS and CDR2 is YFSETQ. Trimming removed 5 bases from V and 1 base from J, with 9 bases in between. CDR3 DNA: TGCGCCAGCAGTAGGGGATCCCAAGAGACCCAGTACTTC. Encoded protein: CASSRGSQETQYF.

The chain joins TRBV13 to TRBJ2-5; D remains ambiguous. There are 13 residues in the CDR3. Germline values: CDR1 PRHDT, CDR2 FYEKMQ (reference sequence). V was trimmed by 2 bases and J by 2 bases, leaving 6 bases between them. CDR3 sequence (DNA): TGTGCCAGCAGCTTATCCCCTCAAGAGACCCAGTACTTC. Encoded protein: CASSLSPQETQYF. Based on the CDR3 plus reference TRBV13 and TRBJ2-5, the full variable domain is AAGVIQSPRHLIKEKRETATLKCYPIPRHDTVYWYQQGPGQDPQFLISFYEKMQSDKGSIPDRFSAQQFSDYHSELNMSSLELGDSALYFCASSLSPQETQYFGPGTRLLVL.

V usage is TRBV6-1 and J usage is TRBJ2-7, with a tentative D call TRBD1 (5 bases). Per germline, CDR1 MNHNS and CDR2 SASEGT. The CDR3 has 13 amino acids. The V gene lost 6 bases and the J gene lost 4 bases, with 13 bases spanning the gap. CDR3 loop: CASRQGGRYEQYF. In DNA, the CDR3 is TGTGCCAGCAGGCAGGGCGGTAGGTACGAGCAGTACTTC.

Concerning this clone: The identical CDR3 is also encoded by other nucleotide sequences in the sample. The J gene is TRBJ2-7, the V gene TRBV5-6; tentatively, D is TRBD2 (6 bases). The CDR3 runs 14 residues. V gave up 2 bases and J gave up 1 base, with 10 bases separating them. Germline V CDR1 and CDR2: SGHDT, YYEEEE. The CDR3 sequence: CASSLVAGSYEQYF. In DNA form, the CDR3 reads TGTGCCAGCAGCTTAGTCGCGGGGTCCTACGAGCAGTACTTC. Using reference TRBV5-6 and TRBJ2-7 for the parts outside the CDR3, the full variable domain is DAGVTQSPTHLIKTRGQQVTLRCSPKSGHDTVSWYQQALGQGPQFIFQYYEEEERQRGNFPDRFSGHQFPNYSSELNVNALLLGDSALYLCASSLVAGSYEQYFGPGTRLTVT.

The chain links TRBV27 to TRBJ2-6; 9 nucleotides line up with TRBD2. The junction had 6 bases not matched to a gene; V was cut back by 6 bases and J by 0 bases. This CDR3 contains 17 residues. Looked up from germline, CDR1 is MNHEY and CDR2 is SMNVEV (reference sequence). The CDR3 protein is CASSRTSAYSGANVLTF. Written as DNA, the CDR3 is TGTGCCAGCAGCCGGACTAGCGCCTACTCTGGGGCCAACGTCCTGACTTTC.

The chain has TRBV10-3 and TRBJ1-1, with 10 bases matching TRBD1. V was clipped by 2 bases and J by 11 bases; unmatched bases: 5. CDR1 is ENHRY and CDR2 is SYGVKD in the germline V gene. This CDR3 is built from 13 residues. CDR3 bases: TGTGCCATCAGTGAGGGACAGGGGGTCTGGGCTTTCTTT. It translates to CAISEGQGVWAFF.

V and J are TRBV7-2 and TRBJ2-7, with D possibly TRBD2 on 5 matching bases. Germline-derived CDR1 and CDR2 are SGHTA and FQGNSA. The V end lost 5 bases, the J end lost 2 bases, and 7 bases lay between the germline ends. The CDR3 contains 12 residues. The CDR3 spells CASSHGTYEQYF. The CDR3 DNA reads as TGTGCCAGCAGCCACGGGACCTACGAGCAGTACTTC.

This clone appeared a single time. J is TRBJ2-5 and V is TRBV29-1, with D unresolved. CDR3 length: 13 residues. V lost 5 bases and J 1 base, leaving 11 bases between the germline ends. Per the germline V gene, CDR1 is SQVTM and CDR2 is ANQGSEA. CDR3 DNA: TGCAGCGTTCGGTTCGGCAGCCAAGAGACCCAGTACTTC. This translates into CSVRFGSQETQYF.

The rearrangement links TRBV28 to TRBJ2-2; D is undetermined. CDR1 and CDR2 (germline): MDHEN, SYDVKM. V dropped 4 bases and J dropped 5 bases, with 17 bases sitting between them. This CDR3 comprises 16 residues. CDR3 sequence reads: CASSSGSMDTTGELFF. In nucleotides, the CDR3 is TGTGCCAGCAGTTCCGGGTCCATGGATACGACCGGGGAGCTGTTTTTT.

This clone was observed once. The rearrangement joins TRBV6-5 to TRBJ2-7; D may be TRBD1 (6 bases). Trimming cost V 2 bases and J 2 bases, with 10 bases left between them. The CDR3 has 14 amino acids. Germline V gene sequence: CDR1 MNHEY, CDR2 SVGAGI. Here the CDR3 reads CASSYGTITYEQYF. The CDR3 nucleotides are TGTGCCAGCAGTTACGGGACAATTACCTACGAGCAGTACTTC.

The rearrangement links TRBV6-5 to TRBJ2-3; D not certain. V gave up 0 bases and J gave up 3 bases, with 13 bases separating them. The CDR3 is 16 amino acids. The germline CDR1 and CDR2 sequences are MNHEY and SVGAGI. CDR3 DNA: TGTGCCAGCAGTTACTCTGGTTATGAGCGTACAGATACGCAGTATTTT. Protein product: CASSYSGYERTDTQYF.

This chain connects TRBV5-1 to TRBJ2-1, with TRBD2 matching 7 bases. CDR3 length: 15 amino acids. CDR1 is SGHRS, CDR2 YFSETQ, per germline. J was trimmed by 9 bases and V by 1 base; bases with no gene match: 10. The CDR3 region has the DNA TGCGCCAGCAGCTTGACAGGCGGGAGTGAGGTTGAGCAGTTCTTC. This gives the protein CASSLTGGSEVEQFF.

This chain uses TRBV5-1 with TRBJ2-7, with 11 bases that match TRBD1. This CDR3 is built from 16 residues. CDR1 and CDR2 from the germline V gene are SGHRS and YFSETQ. Trimming took 1 base from V and 7 from J; bases not matched to a gene: 10. DNA of the CDR3: TGCGCCAGCAGCTTGACCCCCGGACAGGGGGCCCAAGAGCAGTACTTC. Protein product: CASSLTPGQGAQEQYF. The complete variable domain, with remaining parts taken from reference TRBV5-1 and TRBJ2-7, reads KAGVTQTPRYLIKTRGQQVTLSCSPISGHRSVSWYQQTPGQGLQFLFEYFSETQRNKGNFPGRFSGRQFSNSRSEMNVSTLELGDSALYLCASSLTPGQGAQEQYFGPGTRLTVT.

This clone was counted between two and nine times. The rearrangement links TRBV6-1 to TRBJ1-5, with D tentatively TRBD1 (5 bases). The CDR3 extends over 15 amino acids. From germline, CDR1 is MNHNS and CDR2 SASEGT. Trimming cost V 5 bases and J 4 bases, with 15 bases left between them. For the CDR3, the DNA is TGTGCCAGCAGTACGACAGCGACAGCGAATCAGCCCCAGCATTTT. It is translated as CASSTTATANQPQHF.

The chain carries TRBV5-1 and TRBJ2-7; 10 bases line up with TRBD1. The CDR3 runs to 16 residues. With 2 bases clipped from V and 6 bases from J, the junction kept 11 bases outside the gene matches. CDR1 and CDR2 (germline): SGHRS, YFSETQ. This CDR3 is CASSFLGGTGAAEQYF. CDR3 sequence (DNA): TGCGCCAGCAGCTTCTTAGGGGGGACAGGGGCAGCCGAGCAGTACTTC.

This clone was counted only a few times. J is TRBJ1-2 and V is TRBV5-4; TRBD1 might be the D (5 bases). The V gene lost 2 bases and the J gene lost 4 bases, with 6 bases spanning the gap. Germline V gives CDR1 SGHNT, CDR2 YYREEE (reference sequence). This CDR3 contains 12 residues. CDR3 amino acids: CASSFDSYGYTF. CDR3 nucleotide sequence: TGTGCCAGCAGCTTCGACAGCTATGGCTACACCTTC.

Remarks on this clone: Other DNA sequences in this sample translate to the same CDR3. The rearrangement joins TRBV10-3 to TRBJ2-3, with a weak D call TRBD1 (6 bases). CDR3 size: 16 residues. With 3 bases removed from V and 0 bases from J, the gap between germline ends came to 13 bases. The germline CDR1 and CDR2 sequences are ENHRY and SYGVKD. CDR3 residues: CAISDRGTTSTDTQYF. The CDR3 DNA sequence: TGTGCCATCAGTGATAGGGGGACGACTAGCACAGATACGCAGTATTTT.

The chain uses TRBV19 and TRBJ2-1, with a possible D match to TRBD2 (6 bases). The CDR3 consists of 16 residues. Germline V lookup: CDR1 LNHDA, CDR2 SQIVND (reference sequence). Trimming left V 6 bases short and J 0 bases short, with 15 bases between. The CDR3 region is CASRRPGGSSYNEQFF. CDR3 DNA sequence: TGTGCCAGTAGACGCCCCGGGGGAAGCTCCTACAATGAGCAGTTCTTC.

V and J are TRBV25-1 and TRBJ2-7, with 8 bases fitting TRBD1. Germline values: CDR1 MGHDK, CDR2 SYGVNS. The CDR3 has 17 residues. The V and J ends lost 6 bases and 3 bases, in that order; junction bases with no gene match: 16. The CDR3 DNA reads TGTGCCAGCAGGGGGCAGGGGGCTTCGGCGGACCACTACGAGCAGTACTTC. Protein: CASRGQGASADHYEQYF.

This clone showed up just once. The chain recombines TRBV5-1 with TRBJ2-3, with D unresolved. Germline V gives CDR1 SGHRS, CDR2 YFSETQ. CDR3 size: 14 residues. Trimming shortened V by 3 bases and J by 0 bases, and 8 bases separated the two germline ends. Here the CDR3 reads CASSSTTSTDTQYF. CDR3 nucleotides: TGCGCCAGCAGCTCAACTACAAGCACAGATACGCAGTATTTT.